This TCR beta chain was profiled in a study of blood T cell repertoires in COVID-19. Study summary: Nucleic acid was either cDNA or gDNA, and it came from T cells, B-cell-depleted T cells, or PBMCs.

Individuals aged roughly 18 to 95 years were recruited from approximately 22 US areas. Cohort 3 donors counted as recovered after two negative PCRs, clearance, or resolved symptoms. CDR3 length: 14 amino acids. The ends lost 4 bases at V and 1 base at J; junction bases unmatched: 5. The germline gives CDR1 SQVTM, CDR2 ANQGSEA. Source study methods: Scientists estimated how many nucleated cells there were by amplifying reference gene primers. The assay was immunoSEQ multiplex PCR, and TCRdb's table has in-frame clones only and misses some. V and J calls plus clone size are reproduced from that table; the DNA served to infer D and trimming. Found here are 110,000 to 150,000 clones, 70% to 90% of them singletons; the top ten hold 6.2%.

The receptor was derived from a woman aged 40 to 55 who had recovered from COVID-19. The specimen sequenced was PBMCs or T cells enriched from blood (not recorded which). The chain carries TRBV29-1 and TRBJ2-5; 8 nucleotides align to TRBD2. Here the CDR3 reads CSVAVRGGQETQYF. CDR3 nucleotide sequence: TGCAGCGTTGCCGTCCGGGGGGGCCAAGAGACCCAGTACTTC.